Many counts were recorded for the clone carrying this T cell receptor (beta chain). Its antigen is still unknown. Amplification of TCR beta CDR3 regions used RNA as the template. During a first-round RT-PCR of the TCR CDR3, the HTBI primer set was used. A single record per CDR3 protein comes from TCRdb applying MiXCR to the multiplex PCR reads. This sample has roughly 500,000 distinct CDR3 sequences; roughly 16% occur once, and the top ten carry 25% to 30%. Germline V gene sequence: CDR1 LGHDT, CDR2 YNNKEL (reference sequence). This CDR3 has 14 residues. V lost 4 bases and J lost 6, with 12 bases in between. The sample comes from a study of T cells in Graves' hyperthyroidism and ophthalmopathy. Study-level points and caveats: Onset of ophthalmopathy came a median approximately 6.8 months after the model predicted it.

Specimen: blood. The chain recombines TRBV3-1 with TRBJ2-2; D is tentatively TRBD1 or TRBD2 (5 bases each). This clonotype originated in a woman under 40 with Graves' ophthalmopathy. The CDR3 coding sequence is TGTGCCAGCAGCCCCTTTGGGGGAGCCGGGGAGCTGTTTTTT. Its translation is CASSPFGGAGELFF.